Following are 32 T cell receptor beta chains from one sample sequenced in a study of T cell repertoires in cytomegalovirus infection. MiXCR, applied by TCRdb to the reads, yields one record per CDR3 protein. Of more than 35,000 distinct CDR3 sequences in the sample, roughly 49% were seen once. For these receptors, no antigen is known. The material was CD8+ T cells from cultured PBMCs, obtained from culture after CMV antigen stimulation. The receptors were sampled from a human donor in good health (CMV status not recorded). Some clones in this sample may be carry-over from other donors' samples.

The gene calls are TRBV27 and TRBJ2-3; 13 positions match TRBD2. The J segment lost 4 bases and the V segment lost 3 bases, leaving 1 base of the junction unmatched. The CDR3 is made up of 15 amino acids. Germline loops: CDR1 MNHEY, CDR2 SMNVEV (reference sequence). The CDR3 sequence is CASSFGLAGADTQYF. The CDR3 DNA follows: TGTGCCAGCAGTTTCGGACTAGCGGGGGCAGATACGCAGTATTTT.

This clonotype was detected a few times. V usage is TRBV7-2 and J usage is TRBJ1-4; unclear D gene. V lost 5 bases and J lost 7, with 14 bases in between. Germline V gene sequence: CDR1 SGHTA, CDR2 FQGNSA. This CDR3 contains 14 residues. CDR3 nucleotide sequence: TGTGCCAGCAGCCCCGAGTTTGTTAGTGAAAAACTGTTTTTT. This sequence encodes CASSPEFVSEKLFF.

The gene calls are TRBV28 and TRBJ2-7, with 9 bases lining up with TRBD1. The germline CDR1 and CDR2 sequences are MDHEN and SYDVKM. Losses at the gene ends were 7 bases for V and 3 bases for J; bases not matched to a gene: 10. CDR3 size: 15 residues. CDR3: CASTTPTTGGYEQYF. CDR3 coding DNA: TGTGCCAGCACCACTCCGACGACAGGGGGCTACGAGCAGTACTTC.

The chain joins TRBV7-9 to TRBJ2-7; 10 positions agree with TRBD1. Losses at the gene ends were 5 bases for V and 2 bases for J; bases not matched to a gene: 9. Germline lookup yields CDR1 SEHNR and CDR2 FQNEAQ (reference sequence). This CDR3 is built from 16 residues. This CDR3 reads CASSPRGQGFTYEQYF. The CDR3 DNA sequence: TGTGCCAGCAGCCCAAGGGGACAGGGGTTTACCTACGAGCAGTACTTC.

A single count supports this clonotype. The V and J genes are TRBV9 and TRBJ1-1; no reliable D call. Trimming took off 7 bases at V and 1 base at J, with 14 bases between the two ends. CDR3 length equals 14 residues. CDR1 and CDR2 (germline): SGDLS, YYNGEE. The chain's CDR3 is CASGTQDRNTEAFF. CDR3 in DNA: TGTGCCAGCGGTACTCAGGATCGGAACACTGAAGCTTTCTTT.

In its sample, this clonotype was seen a few times. This sequence joins TRBV7-6 and TRBJ2-1, with D unresolved. With 5 bases removed from V and 9 bases from J, the gap between germline ends came to 14 bases. Germline V gives CDR1 SGHVS, CDR2 FNYEAQ. The CDR3 is 13 amino acids. The CDR3, as DNA: TGTGCCAGCAGCCCACCGGCGGACGGTGAGCAGTTCTTC. The encoded protein is CASSPPADGEQFF.

The sample holds a few counts of this clonotype. This rearrangement joins TRBV4-1 to TRBJ1-6, with 8 bases fitting TRBD1. Germline loops: CDR1 MGHRA, CDR2 YSYEKL. Germline trimming cut 4 bases from V and 9 bases from J; bases unmatched to any gene: 8. CDR3 length equals 15 residues. The CDR3 reads CASSRGQGYSSPLHF. CDR3 nucleotides: TGCGCCAGCAGCCGAGGACAGGGATATTCTTCACCCCTCCACTTT.

This clonotype was observed many times. The chain employs TRBV7-8 and TRBJ2-7; D ambiguous. V lost 1 base and J 3 bases, leaving 4 bases between the germline ends. The CDR3 has 12 amino acids. Germline V CDR1 and CDR2: SGHVS, FQNEAQ. CDR3 sequence (DNA): TGTGCCAGCAGCTTAGGCAGCTACGAGCAGTACTTC. Protein product: CASSLGSYEQYF.

This clonotype was seen only once. The V and J genes are TRBV2 and TRBJ2-2; perhaps TRBD2 as D (5 bases). The CDR3 has 14 residues. With 3 bases removed from V and 2 bases from J, the gap between germline ends came to 7 bases. The germline V gene has CDR1 SNHLY and CDR2 FYNNEI. The CDR3 DNA reads TGTGCCAGCAGTGATCGGACTAACACCGGGGAGCTGTTTTTT. Amino acid sequence: CASSDRTNTGELFF.

The rearrangement links TRBV7-4 to TRBJ1-3; D is perhaps TRBD1 (6 bases). V shed 6 bases and J shed 1 base, with 13 bases lying between them. The CDR3 runs to 15 residues. Germline CDR1 SGHVT, CDR2 SQSDAQ. DNA for the CDR3: TGTGCCAGCAGTTACAGGGATAGGTCTGGAAACACCATATATTTT. It is translated as CASSYRDRSGNTIYF.

The chain joins TRBV28 to TRBJ2-5, with 12 bases that match TRBD1. In germline, CDR1 is MDHEN, CDR2 SYDVKM. The CDR3 is 17 amino acids. Trimming removed 6 bases from V and 9 bases from J; junction bases left unmatched: 17. This CDR3 is CASRSGTGGAMRMAQYF. CDR3 in DNA: TGTGCCAGCAGGTCCGGGACAGGGGGCGCGATGAGGATGGCCCAGTACTTC.

V and J are TRBV7-8 and TRBJ2-1; 9 nucleotides match TRBD2. The CDR3 covers 16 residues. Per the germline V gene, CDR1 is SGHVS and CDR2 is FQNEAQ. Trimming at V came to 1 base and at J to 4 bases, leaving 5 bases not matched to a gene. This CDR3 is CASSLEAGGGYNEQFF. CDR3 nucleotides: TGTGCCAGCAGCTTAGAAGCGGGGGGCGGGTACAATGAGCAGTTCTTC.

This clonotype was counted between two and nine times. V gene TRBV4-1 combines with J gene TRBJ2-5; no reliable D call. The CDR3 is 12 residues long. Germline values: CDR1 MGHRA, CDR2 YSYEKL. V was clipped by 0 bases and J by 5 bases, with 4 bases between them. The CDR3 DNA follows: TGCGCCAGCAGCCAAGATAGGGAGACCCAGTACTTC. Translating gives CASSQDRETQYF.

The rearrangement links TRBV27 to TRBJ2-7, with TRBD1 identical over 7 bases. CDR3 size: 14 residues. CDR1 is MNHEY and CDR2 is SMNVEV in the germline V gene (reference sequence). V shed 5 bases, J shed 1 base, and the junction held 5 bases outside the gene matches. CDR3 loop: CASSLRGQSYEQYF. For the CDR3, the DNA is TGTGCCAGCAGTCTCCGGGGACAGTCCTACGAGCAGTACTTC.

The chain employs TRBV7-2 and TRBJ1-5; weak D call: TRBD1 (5 bases). Germline CDR1 and CDR2: SGHTA and FQGNSA. Trimming left V 5 bases short and J 6 bases short, with 17 bases between. The CDR3 totals 15 residues. In DNA, the CDR3 is TGTGCCAGCAGCCCCGACAGTCATTCAGTTCAGCCCCAGCATTTT. Encoded protein: CASSPDSHSVQPQHF.

This clonotype has just a few counts. CDR3 nucleotide sequence: TGTGCCAGCAGCCCCAGTCCTTCCTACGAGCAGTACTTC. This encodes CASSPSPSYEQYF. The chain employs TRBV6-5 and TRBJ2-7, with D unclear. The CDR3 is 13 amino acids. The germline V gene encodes CDR1 MNHEY and CDR2 SVGAGI. V lost 6 bases, J lost 1 base, and 10 bases lay in between.

The chain recombines TRBV7-6 with TRBJ2-5; 7 bases line up with TRBD2. From germline, CDR1 is SGHVS and CDR2 FNYEAQ. The CDR3 runs to 15 residues. After removal of 3 bases from V and 4 bases from J, the junction contained 8 bases not matched to a gene. The CDR3 region has the DNA TGTGCCAGCAGCTTCTCAGCGGAGCGGGGAGAGACCCAGTACTTC. It yields the protein CASSFSAERGETQYF. Combining the CDR3 with reference TRBV7-6 and TRBJ2-5 gives the whole variable domain GAGVSQSPRYKVTKRGQDVALRCDPISGHVSLYWYRQALGQGPEFLTYFNYEAQQDKSGLPNDRFSAERPEGSISTLTIQRTEQRDSAMYRCASSFSAERGETQYFGPGTRLLVL.

The chain carries TRBV27 and TRBJ2-1; 10 bases are shared with TRBD2. CDR3 length equals 14 residues. V was clipped by 8 bases and J by 6 bases; unmatched bases: 7. Germline CDR1 reads MNHEY; CDR2 reads SMNVEV (reference sequence). The CDR3: CASGNSGGCNEQFF. The CDR3 DNA is TGTGCCAGCGGAAATAGCGGGGGGTGCAATGAGCAGTTCTTC.

The CDR3: CASSLGTGGGGGYGYTF. The CDR3, as DNA: TGTGCCAGCAGTTTAGGCACAGGGGGCGGCGGGGGGTATGGCTACACCTTC. V gene TRBV27 combines with J gene TRBJ1-2, with 9 nucleotides matching TRBD1. Trimming took 2 bases from V and 5 from J; bases not matched to a gene: 12. Germline V CDR1 and CDR2: MNHEY, SMNVEV (reference sequence). The CDR3 length is 17 residues.

The chain recombines TRBV28 with TRBJ2-5; D gene ambiguous. Between the trimmed V and J ends, which lost 2 bases and 1 base, there was a span of 8 bases. The germline V gene has CDR1 MDHEN and CDR2 SYDVKM. The CDR3 spans 14 residues. The CDR3 DNA is TGTGCCAGCAGTTTAATGGTCATCCAAGAGACCCAGTACTTC. Residues: CASSLMVIQETQYF.

The chain couples TRBV7-8 to TRBJ2-2, with D possibly being TRBD2 (5 bases). This CDR3 spans 15 amino acids. CDR1 is SGHVS and CDR2 is FQNEAQ in the germline V gene. With 5 bases removed from V and 0 bases from J, the gap between germline ends came to 10 bases. The CDR3 here is CASSQRTPNTGELFF. The CDR3 DNA sequence: TGTGCCAGCAGCCAAAGGACTCCGAACACCGGGGAGCTGTTTTTT.

The rearrangement joins TRBV4-1 to TRBJ2-1, with a possible D match to TRBD2 (5 bases). The CDR3 has 13 amino acids. Deletions cut 1 base from V and 5 bases from J, with 6 bases between. The germline V gene encodes CDR1 MGHRA and CDR2 YSYEKL. The CDR3 DNA is TGCGCCAGCAGCCAAGGAGGGAACAATGAGCAGTTCTTC. It codes for CASSQGGNNEQFF.

J is TRBJ2-1 and V is TRBV7-8, with TRBD2 matching 7 bases. The CDR3 length is 15 residues. The germline CDR1 and CDR2 sequences are SGHVS and FQNEAQ. The V segment lost 0 bases and the J segment 4 bases; nucleotides outside the gene matches: 3. The CDR3 spells CASSLAASGYNEQFF. DNA for the CDR3: TGTGCCAGCAGCTTAGCGGCTAGCGGATACAATGAGCAGTTCTTC.

V usage is TRBV12-3 or TRBV12-4 and J usage is TRBJ1-5; D not certain. Trimming shortened V by 4 bases and J by 5 bases, and 12 bases separated the two germline ends. The CDR3 has 14 residues. CDR3 amino acids: CASSWRIPHQPQHF. As DNA, the CDR3 is TGTGCCAGCAGTTGGCGCATACCTCATCAGCCCCAGCATTTT.

The chain uses TRBV11-2 and TRBJ1-5; 9 nucleotides match TRBD1. This CDR3 has 14 residues. Germline CDR1 SGHAT, CDR2 FQNNGV. Trimming removed 5 bases from V and 7 bases from J; junction bases left unmatched: 6. The CDR3 region is CASSEGTGIQPQHF. The CDR3 DNA reads as TGTGCCAGCAGCGAGGGGACAGGGATCCAGCCCCAGCATTTT.

In its sample, this clonotype was seen a few times. The chain carries TRBV9 and TRBJ1-2; D not certain. CDR1 and CDR2 from the germline V gene are SGDLS and YYNGEE. The CDR3 is made up of 15 amino acids. Trimming pared 1 base from V and 8 bases from J, leaving 18 bases between. The DNA of the CDR3 is TGTGCCAGCAGCGTACTCTCTAGCTCAGACCGCGGCTACACCTTC. This gives the protein CASSVLSSSDRGYTF.

The DNA for the CDR3 is TGTGCCAGCAGCCGGACTAGCGGGCGTGATACGCAGTATTTT. As protein: CASSRTSGRDTQYF. The J gene is TRBJ2-3, the V gene TRBV7-9, with 11 bases matching TRBD2. CDR1 and CDR2 (germline): SEHNR, FQNEAQ (reference sequence). The CDR3 has 14 amino acids. Losses at the gene ends were 5 bases for V and 6 bases for J; bases not matched to a gene: 4.

With respect to this clonotype: Being one base from a much bigger clone, this may be a read error. V and J are TRBV30 and TRBJ1-5; D may be TRBD1 (5 bases). CDR3 length: 16 amino acids. CDR1 is GTSNPN and CDR2 is SVGIG in the germline V gene (reference sequence). Trimming removed 0 bases at V and 9 bases at J, with 21 bases between. The CDR3 here is CAWSVGVLGRQRPQHF. CDR3 DNA sequence: TGTGCCTGGAGTGTAGGGGTTTTGGGACGGCAAAGGCCCCAGCATTTT.

The chain carries TRBV5-1 and TRBJ2-7; D tentatively reads TRBD1 or TRBD2 (5 bases each). The CDR3 is made up of 14 amino acids. Germline values: CDR1 SGHRS, CDR2 YFSETQ. The V end was cut by 1 base, the J end by 2 bases, with 10 bases between. CDR3 amino acids: CASSLSQGPYEQYF. The CDR3 DNA is TGCGCCAGCAGCTTGTCGCAGGGACCCTACGAGCAGTACTTC.

V is TRBV2 and J is TRBJ1-2, with 7 nucleotides matching TRBD1. V was pared by 2 bases and J by 5 bases, with 8 bases of the junction left unmatched. CDR1 is SNHLY and CDR2 is FYNNEI in the germline V gene. The CDR3 totals 15 residues. In DNA form, the CDR3 reads TGTGCCAGCAGTGAACTGTCCCAGGGGGGATATGGCTACACCTTC. It yields the protein CASSELSQGGYGYTF.

The DNA of the CDR3 is TGTGCCAGCAGTTTACGTGTCACAGGATCCCTTTTGGGTGAAAAACTGTTTTTT. This encodes CASSLRVTGSLLGEKLFF. This chain links TRBV27 with TRBJ1-4; D might be TRBD1 (5 bases). This CDR3 has 18 amino acids. V lost 2 bases and J 7 bases, leaving 23 bases between the germline ends. The germline V gene has CDR1 MNHEY and CDR2 SMNVEV (reference sequence).

This clonotype has a handful of counts. This chain links TRBV24-1 with TRBJ2-5; unclear D gene. From germline, CDR1 is KGHDR and CDR2 SFDVKD. There are 13 residues in the CDR3. Between the trimmed V and J ends, which lost 2 bases and 5 bases, there was a span of 8 bases. The CDR3 here is CATSDYGVETQYF. The CDR3 bases are TGTGCCACCAGTGATTATGGCGTTGAGACCCAGTACTTC.